A single sample gave rise to the 17 T cell receptor beta chains below, sequenced in a study of cytomegalovirus exposure and HLA in healthy donors. Data came from immunoSEQ multiplex PCR; TCRdb stores just in-frame clones and leaves some out. The data hold about 110,000 clones, with around 95% observed a single time. Sequenced material: PBMCs. The receptors stem from a woman aged 18 to 35 in good health and CMV-seronegative.

Worth noting for this clone: Other DNA sequences in this specimen translate into the identical CDR3. The chain uses TRBV9 and TRBJ1-2, with 9 positions matching TRBD1. Germline values: CDR1 SGDLS, CDR2 YYNGEE. V lost 3 bases and J lost 5; bases outside the gene matches: 5. The CDR3 spans 14 residues. The CDR3 loop is CASSAGTGHYGYTF. The CDR3 nucleotides read TGTGCCAGCAGCGCCGGGACAGGGCATTATGGCTACACCTTC.

The V and J genes are TRBV7-9 and TRBJ2-5; maybe TRBD2 (6 bases). The CDR3 contains 15 residues. The germline V gene encodes CDR1 SEHNR and CDR2 FQNEAQ (reference sequence). Deletions cut 3 bases from V and 10 bases from J, with 21 bases between. CDR3 sequence: CASSFPGLIEKGQYF. The CDR3, as DNA: TGTGCCAGCAGCTTCCCGGGACTCATAGAGAAGGGCCAGTACTTC. Drawing the rest from reference TRBV7-9 and TRBJ2-5, the complete variable domain is DTGVSQNPRHKITKRGQNVTFRCDPISEHNRLYWYRQTLGQGPEFLTYFQNEAQLEKSRLLSDRFSAERPKGSFSTLEIQRTEQGDSAMYLCASSFPGLIEKGQYFGPGTRLLVL.

The V call is TRBV4-2, the J call TRBJ2-1, with D maybe TRBD1 (5 bases). Germline loops: CDR1 LGHNA, CDR2 YNFKEQ. V lost 0 bases and J lost 8, with 17 bases in between. The CDR3 runs to 16 residues. CDR3 in amino acids: CASSQEGRVYADEQFF. CDR3 in DNA: TGTGCCAGCAGCCAAGAGGGCAGGGTGTATGCGGATGAGCAGTTCTTC.

This clone turned up a few times. In DNA, the CDR3 is TGTGCCACCTTAGTGCTTGGTTCGGGCACTGAAGCTTTCTTT. Amino acid sequence: CATLVLGSGTEAFF. The chain joins TRBV28 to TRBJ1-1; D is undetermined. CDR3 length equals 14 residues. Per germline, CDR1 MDHEN and CDR2 SYDVKM. Trimming stripped 10 bases from V and 4 bases from J, with 19 bases between.

The CDR3 DNA follows: TGTGCCAGCAGTGAAGTCAGGGGAAATGAAAAACTGTTTTTT. Translated, it gives CASSEVRGNEKLFF. The V gene is TRBV2, the J gene TRBJ1-4, with D possibly being TRBD1 (6 bases). Trimming removed 1 base from V and 5 bases from J, with 8 bases in between. Germline values: CDR1 SNHLY, CDR2 FYNNEI. The CDR3 runs to 14 residues.

This clone appeared a single time. The rearrangement joins TRBV6-1 to TRBJ1-5, with D possibly being TRBD1 (5 bases). The CDR3 length is 14 residues. Germline CDR1 and CDR2: MNHNS and SASEGT. Trimming left V 3 bases short and J 3 bases short, with 9 bases between. CDR3 sequence: CASSERGPNQPQHF. The CDR3 bases are TGTGCCAGCAGTGAGCGGGGACCCAATCAGCCCCAGCATTTT.

This clone was seen more than once but under ten times. This chain joins TRBV2 and TRBJ1-1; D ambiguous. The CDR3 loop spans 12 amino acids. The ends were cut back, 4 bases at V and 7 bases at J, with 10 bases in the middle. CDR1 and CDR2 from the germline V gene are SNHLY and FYNNEI. Here the CDR3 DNA reads TGTGCCAGCAGTGCGTCCGGGTTTGAAGCTTTCTTT. It specifies CASSASGFEAFF.

This clone was observed once. The J gene is TRBJ2-1, the V gene TRBV4-1, with 8 bases matching TRBD2. There are 17 residues in the CDR3. The germline CDR1 and CDR2 sequences are MGHRA and YSYEKL. V trimming: 0 bases; J trimming: 3 bases; junction bases outside the gene matches: 7. CDR3 protein: CASSQDHGGGYYNEQFF. CDR3 bases: TGCGCCAGCAGCCAAGATCATGGCGGGGGGTACTACAATGAGCAGTTCTTC.

This chain uses TRBV7-8 with TRBJ2-1; no definite D call. Between the trimmed V and J ends, which lost 9 bases and 2 bases, there was a span of 11 bases. Looked up from germline, CDR1 is SGHVS and CDR2 is FQNEAQ. The CDR3 loop spans 13 amino acids. CDR3: CASLTTTYNEQFF. CDR3 nucleotide sequence: TGTGCCAGTCTTACTACCACCTACAATGAGCAGTTCTTC.

The J gene is TRBJ2-7, the V gene TRBV4-1, with TRBD2 matching over 10 bases. V lost 1 base, J lost 7 bases, and 10 bases stayed unmatched. Germline loops: CDR1 MGHRA, CDR2 YSYEKL. This CDR3 has 16 amino acids. As DNA, the CDR3 is TGCGCCAGCAGCCAAGGCATTCAGCGGGGGGGCGGTGAGCAGTACTTC. It codes for CASSQGIQRGGGEQYF.

This sequence joins TRBV18 and TRBJ2-3, with D tentatively TRBD1 (6 bases). Trimming left V 6 bases short and J 2 bases short, with 12 bases between. Germline loops: CDR1 KGHSH, CDR2 LQKENI. There are 14 residues in the CDR3. Here the CDR3 reads CASSHGQNTDTQYF. The CDR3 coding sequence is TGTGCCAGCTCCCATGGACAGAACACAGATACGCAGTATTTT.

This clone appeared a few times. The chain uses TRBV30 and TRBJ2-1, with D maybe TRBD2 (7 bases). V was trimmed by 0 bases and J by 8 bases, leaving 14 bases between them. Germline values: CDR1 GTSNPN, CDR2 SVGIG (reference sequence). This CDR3 comprises 14 residues. CDR3 sequence reads: CAWSVWGGADEQFF. CDR3 nucleotide sequence: TGTGCCTGGAGTGTATGGGGGGGCGCGGATGAGCAGTTCTTC.

The chain recombines TRBV7-9 with TRBJ2-1; D uncertain. The V gene's germline CDR1 is SEHNR and CDR2 FQNEAQ (reference sequence). V shed 5 bases and J shed 5 bases, with 19 bases lying between them. The CDR3 is 16 amino acids. CDR3 sequence (DNA): TGTGCCAGCAGCCATAGTTTCACTGAACCACACAATGAGCAGTTCTTC. Protein sequence: CASSHSFTEPHNEQFF.

The chain recombines TRBV18 with TRBJ2-4, with 11 bases that match TRBD2. Per germline, CDR1 KGHSH and CDR2 LQKENI. The CDR3 is 19 residues long. V shed 2 bases and J 3 bases; nucleotides not matched to a gene: 12. The CDR3 nucleotides are TGTGCCAGCTCACCATCCGGGACTAGCGGCATCGGCGGCAAAAACATTCAGTACTTC. It translates to CASSPSGTSGIGGKNIQYF.

The chain joins TRBV2 to TRBJ2-5; 8 positions match TRBD1. The germline gives CDR1 SNHLY, CDR2 FYNNEI. The V and J ends lost 1 base and 4 bases, in that order; junction bases with no gene match: 5. The CDR3 totals 15 residues. CDR3 bases: TGTGCCAGCAGTGAAGGGCAGGGGGCTGGAGAGACCCAGTACTTC. As protein: CASSEGQGAGETQYF.

The V and J genes are TRBV21-1 and TRBJ2-7; the table's D call, TRBD2, has no DNA check behind it. TRBV21-1 is flagged as a pseudogene. The CDR3 extends over 16 amino acids. This CDR3 reads CASSKRKDYHSYEQYF. CDR3 nucleotides: TGTGCCAGCAGCAAACGAAAAGACTACCACTCCTACGAGCAGTACTTC.

The genes are TRBV9 and TRBJ2-7; D call uncertain. The V gene's germline CDR1 is SGDLS and CDR2 YYNGEE. The CDR3 covers 13 residues. The ends were cut back, 3 bases at V and 4 bases at J, with 11 bases in the middle. The CDR3, as DNA: TGTGCCAGCAGCGCCGGAATGAGGTACGAGCAGTACTTC. This translates into CASSAGMRYEQYF.